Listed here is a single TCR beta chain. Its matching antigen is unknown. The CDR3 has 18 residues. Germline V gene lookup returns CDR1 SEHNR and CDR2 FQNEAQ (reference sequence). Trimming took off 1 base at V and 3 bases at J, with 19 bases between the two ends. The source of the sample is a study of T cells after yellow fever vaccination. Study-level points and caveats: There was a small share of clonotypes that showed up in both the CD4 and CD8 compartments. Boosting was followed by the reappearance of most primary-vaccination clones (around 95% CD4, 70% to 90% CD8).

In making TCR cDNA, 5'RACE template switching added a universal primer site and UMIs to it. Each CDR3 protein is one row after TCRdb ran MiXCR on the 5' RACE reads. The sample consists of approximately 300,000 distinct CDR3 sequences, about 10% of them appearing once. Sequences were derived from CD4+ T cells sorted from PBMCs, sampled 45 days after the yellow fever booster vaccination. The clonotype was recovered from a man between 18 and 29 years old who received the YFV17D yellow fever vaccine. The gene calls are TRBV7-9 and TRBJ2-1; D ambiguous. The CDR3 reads CASSLVSSDVGLYNEQFF. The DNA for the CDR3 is TGTGCCAGCAGCTTAGTTAGTTCGGATGTAGGGCTCTACAATGAGCAGTTCTTC.